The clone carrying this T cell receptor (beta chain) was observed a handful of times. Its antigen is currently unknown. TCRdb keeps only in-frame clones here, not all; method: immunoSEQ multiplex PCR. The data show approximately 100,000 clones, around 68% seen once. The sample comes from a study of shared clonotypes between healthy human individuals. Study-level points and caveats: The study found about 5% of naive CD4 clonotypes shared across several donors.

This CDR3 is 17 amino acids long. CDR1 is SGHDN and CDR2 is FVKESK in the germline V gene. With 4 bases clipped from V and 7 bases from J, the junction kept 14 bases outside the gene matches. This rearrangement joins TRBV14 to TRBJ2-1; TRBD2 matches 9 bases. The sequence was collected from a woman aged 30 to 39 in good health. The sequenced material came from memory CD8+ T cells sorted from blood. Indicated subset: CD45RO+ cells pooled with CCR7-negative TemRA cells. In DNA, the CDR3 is TGTGCCAGCAGCCTTTGGATAGCGGGAGCAGCAAGGAATGAGCAGTTCTTC. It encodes CASSLWIAGAARNEQFF.